This T cell receptor beta chain was captured in a study of T cells expressing NK-cell markers. Study-wide background: Sorted T-cell subsets CD3+CD56+NKG2C+, CD3+CD56+NKG2C- and CD3+CD56-NKG2C+ were TCR beta-sequenced. Overall study findings and caveats: The HCMV specificity of the expanded NKG2C+ T cell clones stayed unresolved. NKG2C+ dominant clonotype frequencies in five or six donors were about 1.0-8% of CD8+ T cells.

Details on this clonotype: Its antigen is as yet unknown.

The CDR3 is 15 residues long. Germline V CDR1 and CDR2: SGDLS, YYNGEE. TCRdb processed the 5' RACE reads again and assigns one entry to each CDR3 protein, with no DNA. In all, the sample yields some 140,000 distinct CDR3 sequences. Material for sequencing was blood T cells: a sorted CD56 or NKG2C T cell subset, CD4+ or CD8+ T cells, or bulk PBMC T cells (not recorded which). This chain joins TRBV9 and TRBJ1-2; the D gene TCRdb calls, TRBD1, cannot be checked with no DNA. The receptor was isolated from a woman aged 45-65 years in good health. The CDR3 loop reads CASSPRPGDGYGYTF.